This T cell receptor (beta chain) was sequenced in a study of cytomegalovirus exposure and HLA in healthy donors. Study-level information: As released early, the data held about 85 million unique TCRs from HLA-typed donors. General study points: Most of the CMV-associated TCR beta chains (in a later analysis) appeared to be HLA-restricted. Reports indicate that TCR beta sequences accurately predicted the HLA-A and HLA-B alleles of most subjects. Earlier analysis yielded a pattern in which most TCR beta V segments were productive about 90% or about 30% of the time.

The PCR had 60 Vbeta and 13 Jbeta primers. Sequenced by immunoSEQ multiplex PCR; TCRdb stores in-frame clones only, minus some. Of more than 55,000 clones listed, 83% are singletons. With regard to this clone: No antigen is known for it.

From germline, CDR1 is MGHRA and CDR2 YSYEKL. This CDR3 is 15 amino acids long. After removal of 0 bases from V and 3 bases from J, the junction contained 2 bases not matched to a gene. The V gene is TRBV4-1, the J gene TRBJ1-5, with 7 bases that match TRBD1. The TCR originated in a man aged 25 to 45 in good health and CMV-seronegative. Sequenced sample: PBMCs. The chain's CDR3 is CASSQEDRHNQPQHF. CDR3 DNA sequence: TGCGCCAGCAGCCAAGAGGACAGGCACAATCAGCCCCAGCATTTT.